A selection of T cell receptor beta chains follows, all from one sample in a study of blood T cell repertoires in COVID-19. Clones were read by immunoSEQ multiplex PCR, and TCRdb kept only the in-frame ones, dropping some. The data hold fewer than 400,000 clones, with 90% observed a single time. Sequenced sample: PBMCs or T cells enriched from blood (not recorded which). These receptors all come from a woman aged 25 to 45 who had been exposed to COVID-19. Each CDR3 is given with its conserved first and last residue. D genes are given only for firm matches. Not every row has a clone size; where given, it reads once, few, many or a size class.

J gene	clone size	V gene	D gene	CDR3 DNA	CDR3 protein
TRBJ1-1	NA	TRBV5-4	TRBD1	TGTGCCAGCAGCCCGAATGGGAGACAGGGGGCGGACACTGAAGCTTTCTTT	CASSPNGRQGADTEAFF
TRBJ2-1	NA	TRBV27	TRBD2	TGTGCCAGCTTCTCAGGGGTAGCGGGGGGCTCCTACTCCTACAATGAGCAGTTCTTC	CASFSGVAGGSYSYNEQFF
TRBJ2-2	once	TRBV11-2	TRBD1	TGTGCCAGCAGCCCAAACCCGGGACAGGGGTTCACCGGGGAGCTGTTTTTT	CASSPNPGQGFTGELFF
TRBJ1-1	NA	TRBV7-2	NA	TGTGCCAGCAGCTTAACCGGGACAAAAGGAACTGAAGCTTTCTTT	CASSLTGTKGTEAFF
TRBJ1-2	NA	TRBV2	TRBD1	TGTGCCAGCAAGCGGGCAGGGGGCTCCTATGGCTACACCTTC	CASKRAGGSYGYTF
TRBJ2-7	NA	TRBV3-1/TRBV3-2	NA	TGTGCCAGCAGCCAGGGGGGGGCCGGGACCTACGAGCAGTACTTC	CASSQGGAGTYEQYF
TRBJ1-6	NA	TRBV7-2	NA	TGTGCCAGCAGCTCGCCCGGGGGAGGGAGGAGCTCACCCCTCCACTTT	CASSSPGGGRSSPLHF
TRBJ1-2	NA	TRBV7-9	NA	TGTGCCAGCAGCTTAGGGGGCGGTGGCTACACCTTC	CASSLGGGGYTF
TRBJ2-3	once	TRBV4-2	TRBD2	TGTGCCAGCAGCCAAGGGGAGCGGGGGGGCGTAGATACGCAGTATTTT	CASSQGERGGVDTQYF
TRBJ1-2	NA	TRBV4-1	TRBD1	TGCGCCAGCAGCCAAGAGCCACAGGGGGCGGACTATGGCTACACCTTC	CASSQEPQGADYGYTF
TRBJ1-4	NA	TRBV18	TRBD1	TGTGCCAGCTCATCCGGGACAGGGAACGAAAAACTGTTTTTT	CASSSGTGNEKLFF
TRBJ1-5	NA	TRBV5-8	NA	TGTGCCAGCAGCTTTGACAGGACCCCCTATCAGCCCCAGCATTTT	CASSFDRTPYQPQHF
TRBJ1-1	NA	TRBV7-9	NA	TGTGCCAGCAGCCAAACAGGGTTGGAGGACACTGAAGCTTTCTTT	CASSQTGLEDTEAFF
TRBJ2-6	NA	TRBV4-3	NA	TGCGCCAGCAGCCAAGATCACAGAATCTCTGGGGCCAACGTCCTGACTTTC	CASSQDHRISGANVLTF
TRBJ2-1	once	TRBV10-3	TRBD2	TGTGCCATCAGTGAGTCGGCGGGGGGGCCCTACAATGAGCAGTTCTTC	CAISESAGGPYNEQFF
TRBJ1-1	NA	TRBV7-6	NA	TGTGCCAGCAGCTTAGTGGGGGACACGAACACTGAAGCTTTCTTT	CASSLVGDTNTEAFF
TRBJ1-1	NA	TRBV18	NA	TGTGCCAGCTCACCGGGGCAGGGGTGGAACACTGAAGCTTTCTTT	CASSPGQGWNTEAFF
TRBJ1-2	NA	TRBV6-2/TRBV6-3	NA	TGTGCCAGCAGTTATGAGCCGATCTATGGCTACACCTTC	CASSYEPIYGYTF
TRBJ1-1	NA	TRBV29-1	NA	TGCAGCGTGGCCCAGGCGGGGAACGCTGAAGCTTTCTTT	CSVAQAGNAEAFF
TRBJ2-2	few	TRBV6-6	TRBD1	TGTGCCAGCAGTGCCAGACAGGGATCGTTACCCGGGGAGCTGTTTTTT	CASSARQGSLPGELFF
TRBJ1-4	NA	TRBV5-1	NA	TGCGCCAGCAGCTTAAGCAGGGCTAATGAAAAACTGTTTTTT	CASSLSRANEKLFF
TRBJ1-2	NA	TRBV5-1	TRBD1	TGCGCCAGCAGGAACCCGACAGGGGAGAACTATGGCTACACCTTC	CASRNPTGENYGYTF
TRBJ1-2	NA	TRBV3-1/TRBV3-2	NA	TGTGCCAGCAGCCAAGCCCGCTATGGCTACACCTTC	CASSQARYGYTF
TRBJ2-5	NA	TRBV5-1	NA	TGCGCCAGCAGCACGGGTCAAAAAGAGACCCAGTACTTC	CASSTGQKETQYF
TRBJ1-6	NA	TRBV7-9	NA	TGTGCCAGCAGCGCCGGTCGATTTAATTCACCCCTCCACTTT	CASSAGRFNSPLHF
TRBJ1-4	NA	TRBV27	NA	TGTGCCAGCAGCCGGAGGACCGCAACTAATGAAAAACTGTTTTTT	CASSRRTATNEKLFF
TRBJ1-2	NA	TRBV2	TRBD1	TGTGCCAGCAGTAAACTCCGGGACAGCTATGGCTACACCTTC	CASSKLRDSYGYTF
TRBJ2-1	NA	TRBV24-1	TRBD2	TGTGCCACCAGCGAACAACCCTTGTCTAGCGGGGGATGCTCCTACAATGAGCAGTTCTTC	CATSEQPLSSGGCSYNEQFF
TRBJ2-3	NA	TRBV5-8	NA	TGTGCCAGCAGCCTTGGGTCCGGGGTTAGCACAGATACGCAGTATTTT	CASSLGSGVSTDTQYF
TRBJ2-5	NA	TRBV6-2/TRBV6-3	NA	TGTGCCAGCAGTTACTCGCCCCCCCGGGGGACCCAGTACTTC	CASSYSPPRGTQYF
TRBJ1-2	NA	TRBV28	NA	TGTGCCAGCAGTCTAAGACCAGGGGTGGGCTATGGCTACACCTTC	CASSLRPGVGYGYTF
TRBJ2-2	few	TRBV9	TRBD2	TGTGCCACCTCGACTAGCGGGGCGAACACCGGGGAGCTGTTTTTT	CATSTSGANTGELFF
TRBJ2-7	NA	TRBV7-8	TRBD2	TGTGCCAGCAGCTCATTAGCGGGGGCGCCCTACGAGCAGTACTTC	CASSSLAGAPYEQYF
TRBJ1-1	NA	TRBV6-5	NA	TGTGCCAGCAGTTACTCGTTGAACAGTTTGAACACTGAAGCTTTCTTT	CASSYSLNSLNTEAFF
TRBJ1-4	NA	TRBV7-9	NA	TGTGCCAGCAGCTTAAGGGGCGGACTGTTTTTT	CASSLRGGLFF
TRBJ1-1	NA	TRBV11-2	NA	TGTGCCAGCAGCTTCACAGGAAGTCCAAACACTGAAGCTTTCTTT	CASSFTGSPNTEAFF
TRBJ2-1	NA	TRBV29-1	NA	TGCAGCGTTCGCGGGCAGGTCAGATACAATGAGCAGTTCTTC	CSVRGQVRYNEQFF